One T cell receptor beta chain is described in this entry. The antigen is undetermined. There are 12 residues in the CDR3. The V gene lost 6 bases and the J gene lost 6 bases, with 11 bases spanning the gap. Germline-derived CDR1 and CDR2 are MNHNY and SVGAGI (reference sequence). The sample originates from a study of cytomegalovirus exposure and HLA in healthy donors. A multiplex PCR was run with 60 Vbeta primers and 13 Jbeta primers. Using immunoSEQ multiplex PCR, the repertoire was profiled, and TCRdb retains in-frame clones only, with some absent. The data show 130,000 or so clones, with roughly 80% seen just once and 6% to 8% held by the top ten. Notes on the study in general: Relative to the approximately 680-donor mean, N-insertions were reportedly fewer in an Asian-associated ancestry cluster in a later analysis. Reports credit the classifier with highly specific, highly sensitive diagnosis of cytomegalovirus status. In a later analysis, DRB1 alleles had the most associated TCRs; HLA-C alleles the fewest.

The rearrangement joins TRBV6-6 to TRBJ1-2; maybe TRBD1 (6 bases). Material: PBMCs. The clonotype was recovered from a male donor in good health and CMV-seronegative. The CDR3 region is CASSPQGNGYTF. The CDR3 bases are TGTGCCAGCAGCCCCCAGGGGAATGGCTACACCTTC.